This is a list of T cell receptor beta chains from one sample in a study of shared clonotypes between healthy human individuals. The table came from immunoSEQ multiplex PCR; TCRdb's copy has only in-frame clones and leaves some out. The sample includes a few hundred thousand clones, 73% of them seen just once. Source material: memory CD4+ T cells sorted from blood. These receptors came from a man aged 25-40 years in good health. Each CDR3 is given with its conserved first and last residue. A D gene is named only where the DNA matches it firmly. Clone size is not always given. Where it is, it says once, few, many or a class for expanded clones.

J gene | clone size | V gene | D gene | CDR3 protein | CDR3 DNA
TRBJ2-7 | NA | TRBV5-1 | TRBD2 | CASSWGTSGAYEQYF | TGCGCCAGCAGCTGGGGGACTAGCGGGGCCTACGAGCAGTACTTC
TRBJ2-1 | NA | TRBV27 | TRBD1 | CASTPGDRVPGEQFF | TGTGCCAGCACCCCCGGGGACAGGGTGCCTGGTGAGCAGTTCTTC
TRBJ1-4 | few | TRBV27 | TRBD1 | CASRSYGTVGEKLFF | TGTGCCAGCAGATCATACGGGACAGTCGGAGAAAAACTGTTTTTT
TRBJ2-2 | few | TRBV4-2 | TRBD2 | CASSRLAGQDGELFF | TGTGCCAGCAGCCGACTAGCGGGACAGGACGGGGAGCTGTTTTTT
TRBJ1-1 | NA | TRBV11-2 | NA | CASSLGQDTEAFF | TGTGCCAGCAGCTTAGGACAAGACACTGAAGCTTTCTTT
TRBJ2-2 | once | TRBV30 | NA | CAWVFRVTGELFF | TGTGCCTGGGTCTTCAGGGTTACCGGGGAGCTGTTTTTT
TRBJ2-2 | NA | TRBV18 | NA | CASSRGPPLVNTGELFF | TGTGCCAGCTCCCGAGGCCCGCCCCTCGTTAACACCGGGGAGCTGTTTTTT
TRBJ1-4 | NA | TRBV5-5 | NA | CASSGRIGPGEKLFF | TGTGCCAGCAGTGGCAGGATAGGCCCTGGTGAAAAACTGTTTTTT
TRBJ2-7 | NA | TRBV2 | TRBD2 | CASIPLAGGAYEQYF | TGTGCCAGCATCCCCCTAGCGGGAGGGGCCTACGAGCAGTACTTC
TRBJ2-5 | NA | TRBV7-2 | TRBD2 | CASSGTSGKETQYF | TGTGCCAGCAGCGGGACTAGCGGGAAAGAGACCCAGTACTTC
TRBJ2-3 | NA | TRBV5-1 | NA | CASQSGPLTDTQYF | TGCGCCAGCCAAAGCGGGCCCCTCACAGATACGCAGTATTTT
TRBJ2-3 | NA | TRBV11-3 | NA | CASSLSADTQYF | TGTGCCAGCAGCCTTTCCGCGGATACGCAGTATTTT
TRBJ1-2 | NA | TRBV5-4 | NA | CASSSGPEIDYGYTF | TGTGCCAGCAGCTCGGGACCGGAGATCGACTATGGCTACACCTTC
TRBJ2-7 | NA | TRBV6-1 | NA | CASRISTGLYEQYF | TGTGCCAGCAGGATCTCTACTGGGCTCTACGAGCAGTACTTC
TRBJ2-3 | NA | TRBV28 | TRBD2 | CVAQREGTDTQYF | TGTGTCGCACAGCGGGAAGGGACAGATACGCAGTATTTT
TRBJ2-1 | NA | TRBV25-1 | TRBD2 | CASSESLSGRAYNEQFF | TGTGCCAGCAGTGAATCTTTGAGCGGGAGGGCCTACAATGAGCAGTTCTTC
TRBJ2-6 | few | TRBV29-1 | NA | CSVGAGANVLTF | TGCAGCGTAGGGGCTGGGGCCAACGTCCTGACTTTC
TRBJ2-1 | NA | TRBV28 | NA | CASSLLHNEQFF | TGTGCCAGCAGTTTGTTACACAATGAGCAGTTCTTC
TRBJ2-1 | many | TRBV6-6 | NA | CASSQTNSYNEQFF | TGTGCCAGCAGCCAGACTAACTCCTACAATGAGCAGTTCTTC
TRBJ2-6 | NA | TRBV4-1 | NA | CASSNISRPQSRANVLTF | TGCGCCAGCAGCAATATTTCTAGACCACAAAGTCGGGCCAACGTCCTGACTTTC